This T cell receptor beta chain was sequenced for a study of T cell responses to AZD1222 COVID-19 vaccine. Study-wide findings and caveats: At baseline, seropositivity was found in only six or seven AZD1222 recipients.

To note about this clone: As yet, its antigen is unknown.

V was clipped by 7 bases and J by 4 bases, with 16 bases between them. This CDR3 is built from 14 residues. Germline V gives CDR1 MRHNA, CDR2 SNTAGT. Sequencing was performed with immunoSEQ multiplex PCR; in TCRdb, only in-frame clones are kept and a portion is missing. The sample comprises over 60,000 clones, 88% of which are singletons, and 4.5% to 5% rests with the top ten. The input for sequencing was peripheral blood, taken 28 days after the second dose of the MenACWY control vaccine. This sequence joins TRBV6-4 and TRBJ2-5; D is perhaps TRBD1 (6 bases). The source of this sequence is an adult who received the MenACWY meningococcal vaccine as a control. CDR3 DNA: TGTGCCAGCAATACCCCAGGGGCCCGAGAGACCCAGTACTTC. The encoded protein is CASNTPGARETQYF.